The present entry profiles one TCR beta chain with its context. The library came from three nested PCR rounds adapted from ARM-PCR protocols. TCRdb itself ran the multiplex PCR reads through MiXCR, one entry per CDR3 protein. This sample has tens of thousands of distinct CDR3 sequences, with more than 55% found just once. The template was RNA from unsorted bulk tissue. More than 3 cm separated this lung sample from the edge of the tumor. The data were taken from a study of tumor and adjacent non-tumor tissue in lung cancer. Germline V lookup: CDR1 SGHAT, CDR2 FQDESV (reference sequence). The CDR3 totals 15 residues. The V and J ends lost 6 bases and 5 bases, in that order; junction bases with no gene match: 9.

Sequences were obtained from distant non-tumor lung tissue. The chain has TRBV11-1 and TRBJ1-1; 10 positions match TRBD1. The TCR was taken from a woman between 65 and 79 years old with non-small cell lung cancer. As DNA, the CDR3 is TGTGCCAGCAGGTCCGGGACAGGGGAGAAGACTGAAGCTTTCTTT. Protein sequence: CASRSGTGEKTEAFF.